One sample yielded the 10 T cell receptor beta chains listed below, sequenced in a study of Ad26.COV2.S vaccination and SARS-CoV-2 variants. Generated by immunoSEQ multiplex PCR, the TCRdb table keeps only in-frame clones and is missing some. The table records roughly 320,000 clones, around 84% of them present only once. Treatment given: some 20 received Ad26.COV2.S at low or high dose, single or two shots; about five received placebo; per-sample allocation not given. Day 63 following the first vaccine or placebo injection was when the samples were taken. Specimen: peripheral blood, collected in a trial of Ad26.COV2.S vaccine versus placebo. These receptor sequences come from a person between 18 and 60 years old who received the Ad26.COV2.S COVID-19 vaccine or a placebo.

The chain combines TRBV20-1 with TRBJ1-2, with 7 bases fitting TRBD1. Germline CDR1 reads DFQATT; CDR2 reads SNEGSKA (reference sequence). V dropped 3 bases and J dropped 6; count of bases not matched to a gene: 10. This CDR3 region has 14 residues. CDR3 region: CSASSPDRVDGYTF. The DNA for the CDR3 is TGCAGTGCTAGTAGCCCTGACAGGGTCGATGGCTACACCTTC.

The V call is TRBV10-3, the J call TRBJ1-2; D is possibly TRBD1 (6 bases). The CDR3 spans 15 residues. Trimming removed 2 bases from V and 7 bases from J, with 17 bases in between. The germline V gene has CDR1 ENHRY and CDR2 SYGVKD. The CDR3 nucleotides are TGTGCCATCAGTGAGATCATGACAGGAAGGCCTGGCTACACCTTC. It encodes CAISEIMTGRPGYTF.

In this sample, this clone turned up a few times. The genes are TRBV28 and TRBJ2-2; TRBD1 might be the D (5 bases). The CDR3 sequence is 15 residues long. Trimming left V 5 bases short and J 5 bases short, with 15 bases between. Germline CDR1 reads MDHEN; CDR2 reads SYDVKM. CDR3 protein: CASSAQGVRTGELFF. The CDR3 nucleotides are TGTGCCAGCAGTGCCCAGGGTGTACGGACCGGGGAGCTGTTTTTT.

The V gene is TRBV7-2, the J gene TRBJ2-7; 7 positions match TRBD2. The CDR3 is 13 amino acids. Germline-derived CDR1 and CDR2 are SGHTA and FQGNSA. The V gene end was trimmed by 5 bases and the J gene end by 2 bases; junction bases not matched to a gene: 3. CDR3 bases: TGTGCCAGCAGCCCCGGGAGGACCTACGAGCAGTACTTC. Translation: CASSPGRTYEQYF.

The chain is built from TRBV30 and TRBJ2-7; D is undetermined. V dropped 2 bases and J dropped 1 base, with 6 bases sitting between them. Germline V gives CDR1 GTSNPN, CDR2 SVGIG (reference sequence). The CDR3 runs 12 residues. The CDR3 loop reads CAWSSTSYEQYF. CDR3 in DNA: TGTGCCTGGAGTAGTACTTCCTACGAGCAGTACTTC.

The V call is TRBV5-4, the J call TRBJ1-2; D call uncertain. V was pared by 0 bases and J by 0 bases, with 6 bases between. The CDR3 sequence is 14 residues long. The germline gives CDR1 SGHNT, CDR2 YYREEE (reference sequence). CDR3 loop: CASSLDRSNYGYTF. CDR3 nucleotide sequence: TGTGCCAGCAGCTTGGACCGTTCTAACTATGGCTACACCTTC.

This clone came up once. The rearrangement links TRBV19 to TRBJ1-2; TRBD1 agrees at 10 bases. Germline CDR1 reads LNHDA; CDR2 reads SQIVND (reference sequence). This CDR3 comprises 16 residues. The V and J ends lost 3 bases and 8 bases, in that order; junction bases with no gene match: 12. DNA for the CDR3: TGTGCCAGTAGTATCCTTCCGGGACAGGGGTCGAGGGGCTACACCTTC. Translated, it gives CASSILPGQGSRGYTF.

The chain joins TRBV24-1 to TRBJ2-7; D is perhaps TRBD1 (5 bases). Germline V lookup: CDR1 KGHDR, CDR2 SFDVKD. With 4 bases removed from V and 4 bases from J, the gap between germline ends came to 10 bases. This CDR3 is built from 13 residues. CDR3: CATSEGPNYEQYF. In DNA form, the CDR3 reads TGTGCCACCAGTGAGGGGCCCAATTACGAGCAGTACTTC.

The chain links TRBV5-1 to TRBJ2-5; D gene unclear. V was cut by 3 bases and J by 0 bases, with 3 bases left in between. Germline V CDR1 and CDR2: SGHRS, YFSETQ. CDR3 length: 12 amino acids. The CDR3 sequence: CASSSNQETQYF. The DNA of the CDR3 is TGCGCCAGCAGCTCCAACCAAGAGACCCAGTACTTC.

This clone was detected once. CDR3 residues: CASSPKTSGATDTQYF. In DNA, the CDR3 is TGTGCCAGCTCACCAAAGACTAGCGGGGCCACAGATACGCAGTATTTT. V is TRBV18 and J is TRBJ2-3; 11 bases line up with TRBD2. Germline CDR1 is KGHSH and CDR2 is LQKENI. The CDR3 sequence is 16 residues long. With 2 bases clipped from V and 2 bases from J, the junction kept 3 bases outside the gene matches.